This T cell receptor (beta chain) comes out of a study of T cell responses to AZD1222 COVID-19 vaccine. CDR1 is SGHRS, CDR2 YFSETQ, per germline. With V trimmed by 4 bases and J by 7 bases, 16 bases remained unmatched. The CDR3 consists of 16 residues. The method was immunoSEQ multiplex PCR; TCRdb's version includes in-frame clones alone and lacks a portion of them. The sample shows 100,000 to 150,000 clones, around 89% of them seen only once. The chain uses TRBV5-1 and TRBJ1-2, with TRBD1 matching over 7 bases. This specimen consisted of peripheral blood, obtained 28 days after the second AZD1222 dose. The receptor was isolated from an adult who received the AZD1222 COVID-19 vaccine. CDR3 protein: CASSPGDSPEHSGYTF. CDR3 nucleotide sequence: TGCGCCAGCAGCCCAGGGGACAGCCCGGAGCACTCTGGCTACACCTTC.